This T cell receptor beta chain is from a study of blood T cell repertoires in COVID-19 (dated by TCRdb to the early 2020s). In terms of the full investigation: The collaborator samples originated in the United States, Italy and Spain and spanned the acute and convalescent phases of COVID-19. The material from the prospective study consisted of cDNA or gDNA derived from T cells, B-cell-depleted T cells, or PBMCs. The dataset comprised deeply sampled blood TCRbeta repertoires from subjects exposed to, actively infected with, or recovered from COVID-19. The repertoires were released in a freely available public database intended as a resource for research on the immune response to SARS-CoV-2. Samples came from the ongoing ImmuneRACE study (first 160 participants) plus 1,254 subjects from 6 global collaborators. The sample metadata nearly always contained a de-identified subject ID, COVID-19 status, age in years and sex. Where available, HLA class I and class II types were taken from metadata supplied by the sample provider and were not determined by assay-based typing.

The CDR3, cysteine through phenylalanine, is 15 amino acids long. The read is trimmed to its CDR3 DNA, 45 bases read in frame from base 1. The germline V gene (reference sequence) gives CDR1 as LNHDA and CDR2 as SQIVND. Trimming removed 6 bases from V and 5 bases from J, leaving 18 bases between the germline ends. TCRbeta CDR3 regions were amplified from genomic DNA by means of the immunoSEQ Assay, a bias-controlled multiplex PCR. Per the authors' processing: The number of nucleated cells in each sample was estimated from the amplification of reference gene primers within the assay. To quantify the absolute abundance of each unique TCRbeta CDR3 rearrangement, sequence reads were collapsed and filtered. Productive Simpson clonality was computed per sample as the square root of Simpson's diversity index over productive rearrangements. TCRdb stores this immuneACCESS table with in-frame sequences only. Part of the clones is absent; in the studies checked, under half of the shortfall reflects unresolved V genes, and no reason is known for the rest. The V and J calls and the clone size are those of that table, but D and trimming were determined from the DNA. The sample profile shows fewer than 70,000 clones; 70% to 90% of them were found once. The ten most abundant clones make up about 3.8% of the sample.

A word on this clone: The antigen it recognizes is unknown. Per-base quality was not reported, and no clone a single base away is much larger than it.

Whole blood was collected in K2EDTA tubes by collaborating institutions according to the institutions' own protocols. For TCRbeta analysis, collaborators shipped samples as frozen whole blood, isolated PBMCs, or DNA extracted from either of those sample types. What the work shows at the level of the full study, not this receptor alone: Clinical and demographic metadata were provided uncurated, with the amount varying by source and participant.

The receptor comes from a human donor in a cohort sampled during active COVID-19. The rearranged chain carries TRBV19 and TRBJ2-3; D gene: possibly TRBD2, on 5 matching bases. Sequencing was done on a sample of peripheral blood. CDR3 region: CASSPDPLEVDTQYF. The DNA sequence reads TGTGCCAGTAGCCCCGACCCACTGGAGGTAGATACGCAGTATTTT.